This T cell receptor beta chain came from a study of cytomegalovirus exposure and HLA in healthy donors. Study findings and constraints: Reported performance of the classifier showed diagnosis of cytomegalovirus status with high specificity and sensitivity.

The table came from immunoSEQ multiplex PCR; TCRdb's copy has only in-frame clones and leaves some out. The sample shows roughly 130,000 clones, about 86% of them seen only once. Remarks on this clone: The antigen remains unidentified.

The sample consisted of PBMCs. The source is a man between 18 and 29 years old in good health and CMV-seronegative.

The CDR3 sequence: CASSYRDRGSGYTF. In nucleotides, the CDR3 is TGTGCCAGCAGTTACAGGGATAGGGGGTCGGGCTACACCTTC. The rearrangement links TRBV6-5 to TRBJ1-2; the D gene is possibly TRBD1 (6 bases). The germline gives CDR1 MNHEY, CDR2 SVGAGI. The CDR3 consists of 14 residues. V was clipped by 2 bases and J by 8 bases, with 15 bases between them.